A single sample is the source of the 20 T cell receptor beta chains below, sequenced in a study of T cells in Graves' hyperthyroidism and ophthalmopathy. Researchers amplified the TCR beta CDR3 regions from RNA transcripts. Initially, a first-round RT-PCR of the TCR CDR3 employed the HTBI primer set. Via MiXCR, TCRdb re-called the multiplex PCR reads, giving one row per CDR3 protein. The table has roughly 700,000 distinct CDR3 sequences, 17% seen once. Sequences were obtained from blood. The receptor set was obtained from a man over 45 with Graves' hyperthyroidism.

This clonotype came up a few times. The chain employs TRBV28 and TRBJ2-7; 7 bases match TRBD2. The V gene's germline CDR1 is MDHEN and CDR2 SYDVKM. CDR3 length: 14 amino acids. The V segment lost 7 bases and the J segment 1 base; nucleotides outside the gene matches: 7. CDR3: CASTSSGISYEQYF. Written as DNA, the CDR3 is TGTGCCAGCACCTCAAGCGGGATTTCCTACGAGCAGTACTTC.

This clonotype showed up many times. CDR3 region: CASSEGPGVDYGYTF. CDR3 coding DNA: TGTGCCAGCAGTGAAGGCCCAGGGGTGGACTATGGCTACACCTTC. The V gene is TRBV6-1, the J gene TRBJ1-2; TRBD1 might be the D (6 bases). Germline V gives CDR1 MNHNS, CDR2 SASEGT. This CDR3 contains 15 residues. Between the trimmed V and J ends, which lost 1 base and 3 bases, there was a span of 12 bases.

The chain carries TRBV6-5 and TRBJ1-2; D might be TRBD1 (6 bases). Germline CDR1 is MNHEY and CDR2 is SVGAGI. V was shortened by 0 bases and J by 7 bases, with 9 bases between the two germline ends. The CDR3 contains 13 residues. In nucleotides, the CDR3 is TGTGCCAGCAGTTACTCGGTGGGGGCTGGCTACACCTTC. Its translation is CASSYSVGAGYTF.

This sequence joins TRBV5-1 and TRBJ1-6; D is undetermined. Per germline, CDR1 SGHRS and CDR2 YFSETQ. Trimming left V 4 bases short and J 7 bases short, with 21 bases between. This CDR3 is built from 17 residues. The CDR3 loop reads CASSPDLQGGPNSPLHF. In DNA form, the CDR3 reads TGCGCCAGCAGCCCGGACCTCCAAGGTGGCCCCAATTCACCCCTCCACTTT. Filled out from reference TRBV5-1 and TRBJ1-6, the complete variable domain reads KAGVTQTPRYLIKTRGQQVTLSCSPISGHRSVSWYQQTPGQGLQFLFEYFSETQRNKGNFPGRFSGRQFSNSRSEMNVSTLELGDSALYLCASSPDLQGGPNSPLHFGNGTRLTVT.

This clonotype has at least ten counts. This chain uses TRBV7-9 with TRBJ2-1; D uncertain. This CDR3 contains 16 residues. CDR1 and CDR2 from the germline V gene are SEHNR and FQNEAQ (reference sequence). V was clipped by 4 bases and J by 2 bases, with 15 bases between them. This CDR3 reads CASSSWTLVTYNEQFF. The CDR3 DNA is TGTGCCAGCAGCTCCTGGACGCTCGTAACCTACAATGAGCAGTTCTTC.

The chain is built from TRBV25-1 and TRBJ2-3; D tentatively reads TRBD1 or TRBD2 (5 bases each). Germline V gene sequence: CDR1 MGHDK, CDR2 SYGVNS. V lost 6 bases and J 1 base, leaving 11 bases between the germline ends. The CDR3 spans 14 residues. The CDR3 reads CASRGEPGTDTQYF. Here the CDR3 DNA reads TGTGCCAGCAGGGGGGAGCCCGGCACAGATACGCAGTATTTT.

Ten or more counts support this clonotype. V is TRBV12-3 or TRBV12-4 and J is TRBJ1-1; maybe TRBD1 (5 bases). V was shortened by 3 bases and J by 1 base, with 9 bases between the two germline ends. This CDR3 region has 14 residues. CDR3 bases: TGTGCCAGCAGTTTGATGGGGGGGAACACTGAAGCTTTCTTT. Translating gives CASSLMGGNTEAFF.

This clonotype has ten or more counts. The chain employs TRBV27 and TRBJ1-6; weak D call: TRBD1 (6 bases). The CDR3 runs 15 residues. Germline CDR1 reads MNHEY; CDR2 reads SMNVEV (reference sequence). Trimming pared 1 base from V and 7 bases from J, leaving 11 bases between. The chain's CDR3 is CASSLYPGENSPLHF. The CDR3 region has the DNA TGTGCCAGCAGTTTATACCCAGGGGAGAATTCACCCCTCCACTTT.

The J gene is TRBJ1-6, the V gene TRBV2, with D unclear. CDR3 size: 13 residues. Germline values: CDR1 SNHLY, CDR2 FYNNEI. Trimming took 7 bases from V and 5 from J, leaving 9 bases between them. The chain's CDR3 is CASMEANNSPLHF. DNA for the CDR3: TGTGCCAGCATGGAAGCTAATAATTCACCCCTCCACTTT. Complete variable domain (other parts from reference TRBV2 and TRBJ1-6): EPEVTQTPSHQVTQMGQEVILRCVPISNHLYFYWYRQILGQKVEFLVSFYNNEISEKSEIFDDQFSVERPDGSNFTLKIRSTKLEDSAMYFCASMEANNSPLHFGNGTRLTVT.

This clonotype was seen a few times. This chain uses TRBV7-8 with TRBJ2-5, with a tentative D call TRBD2 (6 bases). The CDR3 totals 16 residues. V was clipped by 0 bases and J by 2 bases, with 13 bases between them. Germline V CDR1 and CDR2: SGHVS, FQNEAQ. The CDR3 DNA sequence: TGTGCCAGCAGCTTAGCAAGTAGCGGACGACAAGAGACCCAGTACTTC. Amino acid sequence: CASSLASSGRQETQYF.

This clonotype has at least ten counts. V is TRBV6-1 and J is TRBJ1-2; 7 bases line up with TRBD1. V lost 7 bases and J lost 1; bases outside the gene matches: 12. The CDR3 has 16 residues. Germline assignment: CDR1 MNHNS and CDR2 SASEGT. The CDR3 loop reads CASNFRGTALNYGYTF. CDR3 bases: TGTGCCAGCAACTTTCGGGGGACAGCCCTTAACTATGGCTACACCTTC.

This clonotype was observed many times. This sequence joins TRBV12-3 or TRBV12-4 and TRBJ2-2; 8 bases match TRBD1. The CDR3 is made up of 15 amino acids. V lost 6 bases, J lost 4 bases, and 7 bases stayed unmatched. For the CDR3, the DNA is TGTGCCAGCAGCCCGACAGGGGTCCGCACCGGGGAGCTGTTTTTT. Its translation: CASSPTGVRTGELFF.

The table lists this clonotype with a few counts. This chain links TRBV14 with TRBJ2-1; 9 bases line up with TRBD2. Germline CDR1 reads SGHDN; CDR2 reads FVKESK. The CDR3 runs 16 residues. V trimming: 4 bases; J trimming: 3 bases; junction bases outside the gene matches: 7. For the CDR3, the DNA is TGTGCCAGCAGCCTCCGTTGGACTAGCGACTACAATGAGCAGTTCTTC. This codes for CASSLRWTSDYNEQFF. The full variable domain, with the rest looked up from reference TRBV14 and TRBJ2-1, is EAGVTQFPSHSVIEKGQTVTLRCDPISGHDNLYWYRRVMGKEIKFLLHFVKESKQDESGMPNNRFLAERTGGTYSTLKVQPAELEDSGVYFCASSLRWTSDYNEQFFGPGTRLTVL.

This clonotype has ten or more counts. V gene TRBV6-1 combines with J gene TRBJ1-1; D is uncertain. CDR1 MNHNS and CDR2 SASEGT come from the germline V gene. This CDR3 has 15 residues. V lost 5 bases and J lost 1, with 14 bases in between. In nucleotides, the CDR3 is TGTGCCAGCAGTCCTATTGGGGAGGAGAACACTGAAGCTTTCTTT. Protein sequence: CASSPIGEENTEAFF.

This chain uses TRBV12-3 or TRBV12-4 with TRBJ1-5; weak D call: TRBD1 (5 bases). With 5 bases removed from V and 5 bases from J, the gap between germline ends came to 19 bases. The CDR3 has 16 amino acids. The CDR3 coding sequence is TGTGCCAGCAGTAACGGGGCTTCAGTCAGGGATCAGCCCCAGCATTTT. Protein: CASSNGASVRDQPQHF.

This clonotype was observed at least ten times. DNA of the CDR3: TGTGCCAGCACGAAGACAGGGGTCAATCAGCCCCAGCATTTT. This encodes CASTKTGVNQPQHF. The V gene is TRBV28, the J gene TRBJ1-5; 8 nucleotides match TRBD1. CDR1 is MDHEN, CDR2 SYDVKM, per germline. This CDR3 is built from 14 residues. J gave up 3 bases and V 7 bases, and 5 bases lay outside the gene matches.

This chain uses TRBV19 with TRBJ2-2; D unresolved. V was cut by 3 bases and J by 4 bases, with 27 bases left in between. The CDR3 covers 20 residues. Germline CDR1 and CDR2: LNHDA and SQIVND (reference sequence). CDR3 DNA sequence: TGTGCCAGTAGTATCAGGTTCACAGCCGTGTCGGCTAAAACCACCGGGGAGCTGTTTTTT. Its translation: CASSIRFTAVSAKTTGELFF.

This clonotype came up a few times. V is TRBV20-1 and J is TRBJ2-1; 11 nucleotides agree with TRBD2. The CDR3 loop spans 14 amino acids. Germline V gene data show CDR1 as DFQATT and CDR2 as SNEGSKA (reference sequence). The V and J ends lost 1 base and 9 bases, in that order; junction bases with no gene match: 5. CDR3 sequence: CSARATSGSTEQFF. CDR3 nucleotides: TGCAGTGCTAGAGCTACTAGCGGGAGTACTGAGCAGTTCTTC.

This clonotype was seen many times. The chain has TRBV2 and TRBJ1-2; 10 bases fit TRBD1. V shed 7 bases and J 4 bases; nucleotides not matched to a gene: 6. The CDR3 sequence is 14 residues long. Germline V gives CDR1 SNHLY, CDR2 FYNNEI. CDR3 in DNA: TGTGCCAGCACCCTGACAGGGGGCTTCTATGGCTACACCTTC. Translated: CASTLTGGFYGYTF. The variable domain in full, completed from reference TRBV2 and TRBJ1-2, reads EPEVTQTPSHQVTQMGQEVILRCVPISNHLYFYWYRQILGQKVEFLVSFYNNEISEKSEIFDDQFSVERPDGSNFTLKIRSTKLEDSAMYFCASTLTGGFYGYTFGSGTRLTVV.

This clonotype was seen only a few times. The genes are TRBV4-1 and TRBJ2-5, with 10 bases matching TRBD2. The CDR3 contains 15 residues. J gave up 5 bases and V 3 bases, and 6 bases lay outside the gene matches. Germline V gene sequence: CDR1 MGHRA, CDR2 YSYEKL. CDR3 in amino acids: CASSQWLAGVETQYF. For the CDR3, the DNA is TGCGCCAGCAGCCAGTGGCTAGCGGGAGTTGAGACCCAGTACTTC.